Each of the 6 T cell receptor delta chains below was sequenced from the same sample in a study of gammadelta T cells in human blood (dated by TCRdb to the early 2020s). The receptor library was made with RT-PCR. This sample was sequenced with an Illumina MiSeq. Clone calls in TCRdb were regenerated from the public reads with CATT, after which identical DNA sequences shared one row. Here the sample has fewer than 900 delta-chain clones; roughly a third occur a single time. Clones ranked in the top ten supply about 20% of the sample. Sequencing was done on a sample of Vgamma9Vdelta2 gamma-delta T cells from infant blood. The source is a human donor.

Worth noting for this clone: This sequence is one base from a far larger clone and is likely a read error. This chain links TRDV2 with TRDJ2; no definite D call. The tail of the sequence fits TRDJ1 better, so the J call may be wrong. Germline-derived CDR1 and CDR2 are GEAIGNYY and EKD. The CDR3 loop spans 15 amino acids. CDR3: CACDVVGSDTDKLIF. The CDR3 DNA reads TGTGCCTGTGACGTTGTTGGGTCAGACACCGATAAACTCATCTTT.

Concerning this clone: With only one base between it and a far larger clone, this is likely a read error. The genes are TRDV2 and TRDJ2, with 10 nucleotides matching TRDD3. No J segment appears in TCRdb, so it was assigned here by matching the sequence to germline. The CDR3 spans 15 residues. The V gene's germline CDR1 is GEAIGNYY and CDR2 EKD. CDR3 sequence (DNA): TGTGCCTGTGACATACTGGGGGATTTGACAGCGCAACTCTTCTTT. Translation gives CACDILGDLTAQLFF.

In regard to this clone: It is likely a read error: a sequence one base away is far more abundant. The chain recombines TRDV2 with TRDJ3; 13 positions match TRDD3. TCRdb leaves out the J gene; it was filled in here by matching the DNA to germline. The V gene end was trimmed by 3 bases and the J gene end by 4 bases; junction bases not matched to a gene: 5. This CDR3 spans 18 amino acids. The V gene's germline CDR1 is GEAIGNYY and CDR2 EKD. In DNA form, the CDR3 reads TGTGCCTGTGACGGACTGGGGGATACGGCGTGGGACACCCGACAGATGTTTTTC. Translated: CACDGLGDTAWDTRQMFF.

In this sample, this clone turned up a few times. A single base is all that separates this from a far larger clone, so a read error is likely. J is TRDJ3 and V is TRDV2; 13 nucleotides line up with TRDD3. The germline V gene encodes CDR1 GEAIGNYY and CDR2 EKD. The CDR3 is made up of 21 amino acids. The ends lost 3 bases at V and 0 bases at J; junction bases unmatched: 10. In nucleotides, the CDR3 is TGTGCCTGTGACCCTTTACTGGGGGATACGCATGACTCCTGGGACACCCGACAGATGTTTTTC. The encoded protein is CACDPLLGDTHDSWDTRQMFF.

This clone is labeled large (0.1 to 1%). The genes are TRDV2 and TRDJ3; D might be TRDD3 (5 bases). Germline V gene sequence: CDR1 GEAIGNYY, CDR2 EKD. There are 19 residues in the CDR3. The V and J ends lost 3 bases and 0 bases respectively, with 17 bases between them. DNA for the CDR3: TGTGCCTGTGACGAACCTTGGGGTCCGAGCTCCTGGGACACCCGACAGATGTTTTTC. Translated, it gives CACDEPWGPSSWDTRQMFF.

For this clone: The translation of this DNA and the TCRdb protein of a much larger clone differ at residue 13, probably owing to a read error; the protein shown here is translated from the DNA. The chain joins TRDV2 to TRDJ1; unclear D gene. The J gene, left out of TCRdb, was set here by checking the DNA against germline. From germline, CDR1 is GEAIGNYY and CDR2 EKD. V lost 5 bases and J 9 bases, leaving 21 bases between the germline ends. This CDR3 contains 14 residues. CDR3 residues: CACGRMFLTAQLIF. The CDR3 nucleotides read TGTGCCTGTGGGCGGATGTTTTTGACAGCACAACTCATCTTT.